This T cell receptor beta chain was identified in a study of T cells in localized non-small cell lung cancer. Study results and caveats: Higher T cell density in the blood was associated with longer overall survival, whereas higher adjacent-lung clonality associated with shorter survival. Adjacent uninvolved lung tissue had the highest T cell clonality, exceeding tumor. Out of the top 100 tumor clones, a median around 60 were seen in adjacent lung. Heterogeneity remains possible, as sequencing covered one tumor region only.

Only a few counts were recorded for this clone. What it recognizes is unknown. Clones were read by immunoSEQ multiplex PCR, and TCRdb kept only the in-frame ones, dropping some. Counted here are about 92,000 clones, approximately 90% occurring once; the ten biggest clones make up roughly 3.9%. Trimming shortened V by 3 bases and J by 6 bases, and 17 bases separated the two germline ends. This CDR3 is 15 amino acids long. From germline, CDR1 is KGHSH and CDR2 LQKENI. The starting material was PBMCs, obtained before any cancer treatment. This TCR derives from a woman aged 35-70 years with stage II squamous cell lung carcinoma. The chain uses TRBV18 and TRBJ1-1; no clear D gene. In DNA, the CDR3 is TGTGCCAGCTCACCTCCTCAACAACTGGGCCCTGAAGCTTTCTTT. Protein sequence: CASSPPQQLGPEAFF. Together with reference TRBV18 and TRBJ1-1, the CDR3 gives the full variable domain: NAGVMQNPRHLVRRRGQEARLRCSPMKGHSHVYWYRQLPEEGLKFMVYLQKENIIDESGMPKERFSAEFPKEGPSILRIQQVVRGDSAAYFCASSPPQQLGPEAFFGQGTRLTVV.